This TCR beta chain stems from a study of T cell repertoires in cytomegalovirus infection. In regard to this clonotype: What it recognizes is unknown. The CDR3 carries no conserved terminal phenylalanine or tryptophan, so it likely arises from a read error. The DNA is omitted, as the CDR3 cannot be located on it reliably, and the CDR3 follows TCRdb's listing.

Via MiXCR, TCRdb re-called the reads, giving one row per CDR3 protein. The table shows 600,000 to 700,000 distinct CDR3 sequences, with roughly a third occurring only once. Including both end residues, the CDR3 is 10 amino acids long. Germline-derived CDR1 and CDR2 are SSHAT and FNYEAQ (reference sequence). The sequence was collected from a human donor in good health (CMV status not recorded). Some clones in this sample may be carry-over from other donors' samples. J is TRBJ2-7 and V is TRBV7-7; TRBD1 was called by the table and not checked on the DNA. The sample consisted of cultured PBMCs, taken from culture after CMV antigen stimulation. This chain's CDR3 is CASSIGVPHL.